The sequence of this T cell receptor beta chain was determined in a study (dated by TCRdb to 2021 to 2024). Paper-wide results and their limitations: According to the authors, more investigation is needed, including longitudinal sampling and evaluation of a control group.

The germline V gene (reference sequence) sets CDR1 to SEHNR and CDR2 to FQNEAQ. From cysteine to phenylalanine, the CDR3 is 16 amino acids long. Solely the CDR3 DNA is kept, with 48 bases framed from the first base. V ends up 5 bases short and J 3 bases short, with an unmatched junction base count of 9. Turning to this clone: Which antigen it targets is not known. Base qualities are missing; no much larger clone stands one base away.

Survey-level sequencing on the immunoSEQ platform was used to profile TCR beta chain repertoires. In the paper's pipeline: CDR3 amino acid length spectratypes and V-J pairing frequencies were compared, and repertoire diversity was measured with the inverse Simpson index. TCR beta CDR3 sequences were matched against VDJdb to annotate clonotypes specific to SARS-CoV-2, CMV, influenza A and EBV. Sourced from immuneACCESS, this table was stored by TCRdb with only in-frame sequences that have V and J called. A share of the clones is absent; for the studies checked, an unresolved V gene accounts for under half, and the remainder has no known explanation. V and J calls and clone size are given by that table; D and trimming were obtained from the DNA. This sample holds approximately 70,000 clones; 90% to 95% were observed only once. Jointly, the top ten make up roughly 4.5% of the sample. PBMCs were isolated from peripheral blood, and genomic DNA from unsorted PBMCs was used for TCR beta sequencing.

The chain is assembled from TRBV7-9 and TRBJ1-4; 7 bases in between match TRBD1. The source material was PBMCs. This sequence originates from a man aged 35-49 years with rheumatoid arthritis. CDR3 sequence: CASSRTTGSSNEKLFF. The DNA sequence is given as TGTGCCAGCAGCCGTACGACAGGGAGCTCTAATGAAAAACTGTTTTTT.